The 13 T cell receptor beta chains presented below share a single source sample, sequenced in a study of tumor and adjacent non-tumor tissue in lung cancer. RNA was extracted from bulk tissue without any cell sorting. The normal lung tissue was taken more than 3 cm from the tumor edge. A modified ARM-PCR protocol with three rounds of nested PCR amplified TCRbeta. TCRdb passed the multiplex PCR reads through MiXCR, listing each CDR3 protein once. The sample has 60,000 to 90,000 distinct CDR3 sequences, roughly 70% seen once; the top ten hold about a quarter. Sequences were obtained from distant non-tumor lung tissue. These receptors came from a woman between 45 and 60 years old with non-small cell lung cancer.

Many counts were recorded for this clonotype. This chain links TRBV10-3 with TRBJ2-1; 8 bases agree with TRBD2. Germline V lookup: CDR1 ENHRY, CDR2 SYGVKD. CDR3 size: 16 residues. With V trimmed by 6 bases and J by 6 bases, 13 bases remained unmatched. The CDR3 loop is CAISREANGRANEQFF. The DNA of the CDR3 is TGTGCCATCAGCAGGGAAGCGAACGGGAGGGCCAATGAGCAGTTCTTC.

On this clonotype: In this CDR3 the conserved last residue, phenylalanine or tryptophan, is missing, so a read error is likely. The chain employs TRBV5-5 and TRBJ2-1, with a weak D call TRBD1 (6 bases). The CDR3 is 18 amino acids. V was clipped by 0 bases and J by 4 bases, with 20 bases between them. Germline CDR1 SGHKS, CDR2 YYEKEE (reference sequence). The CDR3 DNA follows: TGTGCCAGCAGCTTGGGGCCCCAAACAGGGTATTTTTACAATGAGCAGTTCTTA. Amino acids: CASSLGPQTGYFYNEQFL.

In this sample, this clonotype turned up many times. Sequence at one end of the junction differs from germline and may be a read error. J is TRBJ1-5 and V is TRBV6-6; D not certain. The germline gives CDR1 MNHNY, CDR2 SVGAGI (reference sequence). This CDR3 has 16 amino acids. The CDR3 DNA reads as TGTGCCAGCAGTGACTCCGGAGCTAAACCGGGTCAGCCCCAGCATTTT. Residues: CASSDSGAKPGQPQHF.

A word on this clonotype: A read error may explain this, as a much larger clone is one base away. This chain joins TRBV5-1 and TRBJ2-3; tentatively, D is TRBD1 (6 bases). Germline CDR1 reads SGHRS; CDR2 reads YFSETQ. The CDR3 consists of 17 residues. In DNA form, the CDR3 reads TGCGCCAGCAGCTTGAAATCAGGGTTGGGGGACACAGATACGGAGTATTTT. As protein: CASSLKSGLGDTDTEYF. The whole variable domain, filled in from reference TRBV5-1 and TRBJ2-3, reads KAGVTQTPRYLIKTRGQQVTLSCSPISGHRSVSWYQQTPGQGLQFLFEYFSETQRNKGNFPGRFSGRQFSNSRSEMNVSTLELGDSALYLCASSLKSGLGDTDTEYFGPGTRLTVL.

For the CDR3, the DNA is TGTGCCAGCAGCAATCCCGGACATAATAGCAATCAGCCCCAGCATTTT. This codes for CASSNPGHNSNQPQHF. The chain recombines TRBV11-3 with TRBJ1-5; tentatively, D is TRBD1 (5 bases). The V and J ends lost 5 bases and 0 bases respectively, with 14 bases between them. In germline, CDR1 is SGHNT, CDR2 YENEEA. This CDR3 has 16 amino acids.

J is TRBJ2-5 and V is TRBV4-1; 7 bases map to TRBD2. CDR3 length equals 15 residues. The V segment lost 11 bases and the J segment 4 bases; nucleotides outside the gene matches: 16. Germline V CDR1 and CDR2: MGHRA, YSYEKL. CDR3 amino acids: CAWSQGEGAGETQYF. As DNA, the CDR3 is TGCGCCTGGAGCCAAGGGGAGGGAGCGGGAGAGACCCAGTACTTC.

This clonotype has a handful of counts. The chain's CDR3 is CAISGTNSGNTIYF. CDR3 sequence (DNA): TGTGCCATCAGTGGGACGAACTCTGGAAACACCATATATTTT. V usage is TRBV10-3 and J usage is TRBJ1-3; no clear D. The CDR3 runs 14 residues. The V end was cut by 4 bases, the J end by 0 bases, with 7 bases between. The germline V gene has CDR1 ENHRY and CDR2 SYGVKD.

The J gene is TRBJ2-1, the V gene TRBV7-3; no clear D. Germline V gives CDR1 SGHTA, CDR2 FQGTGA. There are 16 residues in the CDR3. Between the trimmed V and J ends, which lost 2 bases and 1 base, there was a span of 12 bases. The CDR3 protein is CASSLDSERSYNEQFF. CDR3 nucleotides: TGTGCCAGCAGCTTAGACTCTGAGAGGTCCTACAATGAGCAGTTCTTC. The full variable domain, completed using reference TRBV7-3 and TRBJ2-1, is GAGVSQTPSNKVTEKGKYVELRCDPISGHTALYWYRQSLGQGPEFLIYFQGTGAADDSGLPNDRFFAVRPEGSVSTLKIQRTERGDSAVYLCASSLDSERSYNEQFFGPGTRLTVL.

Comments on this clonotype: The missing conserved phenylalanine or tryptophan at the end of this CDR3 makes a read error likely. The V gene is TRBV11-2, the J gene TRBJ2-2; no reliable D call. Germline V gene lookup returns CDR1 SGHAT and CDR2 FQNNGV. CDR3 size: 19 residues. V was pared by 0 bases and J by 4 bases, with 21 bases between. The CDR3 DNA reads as TGTGCCAGCAGCTTAGACCCGGAGTGGAGCCTACAGACCACCGGGGAGCTGTTTCTT. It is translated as CASSLDPEWSLQTTGELFL.

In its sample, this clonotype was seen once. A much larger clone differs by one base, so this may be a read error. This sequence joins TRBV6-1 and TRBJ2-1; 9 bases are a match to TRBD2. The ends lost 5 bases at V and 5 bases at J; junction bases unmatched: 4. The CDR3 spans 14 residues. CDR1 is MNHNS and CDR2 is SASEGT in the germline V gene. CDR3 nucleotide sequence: TGTGCCAGCAGTTTAGCGGGGGTACACAATGAGCAGTTCTTC. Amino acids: CASSLAGVHNEQFF.

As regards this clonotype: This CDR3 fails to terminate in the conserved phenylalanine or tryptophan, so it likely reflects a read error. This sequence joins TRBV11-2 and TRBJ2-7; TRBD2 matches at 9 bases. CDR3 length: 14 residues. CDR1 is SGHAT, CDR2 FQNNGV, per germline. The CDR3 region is CASSSLAGGYEQYL. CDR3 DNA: TGTGCCAGTAGCTCGCTGGCGGGAGGGTACGAGCAGTACTTA.

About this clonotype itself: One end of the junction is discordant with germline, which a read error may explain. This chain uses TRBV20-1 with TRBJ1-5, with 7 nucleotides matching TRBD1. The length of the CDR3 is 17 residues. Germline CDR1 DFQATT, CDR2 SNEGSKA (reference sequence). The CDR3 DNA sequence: TGCAGTGCTCCCTCCCAGGGGGGGCAGGGAGTGGGTCAGCCTCAGCATTTT. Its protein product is CSAPSQGGQGVGQPQHF.

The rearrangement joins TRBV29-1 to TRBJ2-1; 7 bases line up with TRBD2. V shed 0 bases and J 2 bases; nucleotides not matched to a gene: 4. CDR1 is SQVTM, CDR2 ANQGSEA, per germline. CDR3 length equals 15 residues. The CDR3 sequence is CSVEDGGSTYNEQFF. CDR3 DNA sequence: TGCAGCGTTGAAGATGGCGGGAGCACCTACAATGAGCAGTTCTTC.